What follows is one T cell receptor (beta chain) and its context. The antigen is undetermined. This sample was included in a study of post-analysis software for immune sequencing data. Unique molecular identifiers were present in the TCR beta cDNA libraries. TCRdb reanalysed the PCR reads using MiXCR and keeps one entry per CDR3 protein. The data contain some 690,000 distinct CDR3 sequences, roughly 27% of them seen just once; the ten biggest clones take up around 0.56%. Study results and limitations: Analysis by F measure revealed that same-batch samples clustered strongly together. Relative to controls, patients with multiple sclerosis showed significantly lower normalized Chao1 diversity.

The sample comprised blood. The receptor was derived from a girl aged 5-17 years with multiple sclerosis.

The CDR3 here is CASSLSAGGVEYNEQFF. Written as DNA, the CDR3 is TGCGCCAGCAGCTTAAGTGCAGGGGGCGTAGAGTACAATGAGCAGTTCTTC. The J gene is TRBJ2-1, the V gene TRBV5-1, with 8 bases identical to TRBD1. The CDR3 extends over 17 amino acids. With 2 bases clipped from V and 4 bases from J, the junction kept 11 bases outside the gene matches. Germline-derived CDR1 and CDR2 are SGHRS and YFSETQ.